A single sample gave rise to the 30 T cell receptor beta chains below, sequenced in a study of T cells in Graves' hyperthyroidism and ophthalmopathy. TCR beta CDR3 region amplification was performed from RNA transcripts. The HTBI primer set drove a first-round RT-PCR of the TCR CDR3. TCRdb analysed the multiplex PCR reads with MiXCR anew, one entry per CDR3 protein. There are about 740,000 distinct CDR3 sequences in the sample; less than 15% occur only once, and roughly 10% lies in the top ten. The sample was blood. Source of these receptors: a woman aged 18 to 35 with Graves' hyperthyroidism.

This clonotype was counted only a few times. V usage is TRBV6-1 and J usage is TRBJ2-1, with 7 bases lining up with TRBD2. The J segment lost 6 bases and the V segment lost 6 bases, leaving 17 bases of the junction unmatched. The CDR3 has 17 amino acids. Germline loops: CDR1 MNHNS, CDR2 SASEGT. The CDR3 protein is CASRQSKGLAATNEQFF. CDR3 nucleotides: TGTGCCAGCAGACAATCTAAAGGGCTAGCGGCCACCAATGAGCAGTTCTTC.

V is TRBV9 and J is TRBJ2-1, with D perhaps TRBD2 (7 bases). Germline CDR1 is SGDLS and CDR2 is YYNGEE. Between the trimmed V and J ends, which lost 3 bases and 5 bases, there was a span of 15 bases. This CDR3 comprises 15 residues. The CDR3 is CASSASGTSHNEQFF. The CDR3 coding sequence is TGTGCCAGCAGCGCGAGCGGGACATCCCACAATGAGCAGTTCTTC.

This clonotype was detected many times. The CDR3 spells CASSLGRVHEQYF. DNA for the CDR3: TGTGCCAGCAGCTTAGGCAGGGTTCACGAGCAGTACTTC. This chain joins TRBV13 and TRBJ2-7; a weak D match, TRBD1 (5 bases). This CDR3 has 13 amino acids. CDR1 is PRHDT, CDR2 FYEKMQ, per germline (reference sequence). Trimming took off 0 bases at V and 5 bases at J, with 8 bases between the two ends.

There are a few counts of this clonotype. The CDR3 DNA is TGTGCCAGCAGCACCCGACAGGGCCATAAAGAGACCCAGTACTTC. Protein: CASSTRQGHKETQYF. This rearrangement joins TRBV11-2 to TRBJ2-5; 7 nucleotides match TRBD1. Germline V CDR1 and CDR2: SGHAT, FQNNGV. The CDR3 covers 15 residues. J gave up 3 bases and V 5 bases, and 9 bases lay outside the gene matches.

The chain couples TRBV25-1 to TRBJ1-2; the D gene is possibly TRBD1 (6 bases). The ends were cut back, 1 base at V and 7 bases at J, with 16 bases in the middle. The CDR3 consists of 15 residues. Looked up from germline, CDR1 is MGHDK and CDR2 is SYGVNS. The CDR3 DNA reads TGTGCCAGCAGTGAATCACGGGGGCTAGGCTCTGGCTACACCTTC. This encodes CASSESRGLGSGYTF.

This clonotype has at least ten counts. The J gene is TRBJ2-1, the V gene TRBV6-1; 8 nucleotides line up with TRBD2. Germline values: CDR1 MNHNS, CDR2 SASEGT. The CDR3 sequence is 16 residues long. J gave up 2 bases and V 4 bases, and 7 bases lay outside the gene matches. CDR3 residues: CASSGLAPTTYNEQFF. Here the CDR3 DNA reads TGTGCCAGCAGTGGACTAGCGCCCACCACCTACAATGAGCAGTTCTTC.

This clonotype has just a few counts. Germline is not matched at one junction end, which may reflect a read error. The rearrangement links TRBV7-9 to TRBJ2-3; TRBD2 is a possible D gene (6 bases). Germline assignment: CDR1 SEHNR and CDR2 FQNEAQ (reference sequence). This CDR3 contains 16 residues. The CDR3 sequence is CAGSLGVADYTDTQYF. The CDR3 region has the DNA TGTGCCGGCAGCTTAGGGGTAGCGGACTACACAGATACGCAGTATTTT.

This clonotype was counted ten times or more. The chain combines TRBV5-5 with TRBJ1-1; D is unclear. The germline V and J ends were trimmed by 0 bases and 7 bases, with 4 bases remaining between them. In germline, CDR1 is SGHKS, CDR2 YYEKEE (reference sequence). CDR3 length equals 11 residues. This CDR3 is CASSLVSEAFF. CDR3 coding DNA: TGTGCCAGCAGCTTGGTAAGTGAAGCTTTCTTT.

The rearrangement joins TRBV19 to TRBJ2-5, with D unresolved. The CDR3 loop spans 13 amino acids. From germline, CDR1 is LNHDA and CDR2 SQIVND (reference sequence). The V gene lost 3 bases and the J gene lost 2 bases, with 7 bases spanning the gap. In DNA form, the CDR3 reads TGTGCCAGTAGTATCGGTGGTCAAGAGACCCAGTACTTC. Translated, it gives CASSIGGQETQYF.

V and J are TRBV7-2 and TRBJ2-1, with D perhaps TRBD1 or TRBD2 (5 bases each). V lost 0 bases and J lost 3, with 15 bases in between. The CDR3 has 17 residues. Germline V gene sequence: CDR1 SGHTA, CDR2 FQGNSA. Here the CDR3 reads CASSLAVGPERYNEQFF. The CDR3 bases are TGTGCCAGCAGCTTAGCGGTGGGACCTGAGCGCTACAATGAGCAGTTCTTC.

The chain employs TRBV29-1 and TRBJ2-5; tentatively, D is TRBD1 or TRBD2 (5 bases each). Germline V gene data show CDR1 as SQVTM and CDR2 as ANQGSEA. V was shortened by 4 bases and J by 7 bases, with 16 bases between the two germline ends. The CDR3 spans 13 residues. In DNA form, the CDR3 reads TGCAGCGTTGGATCAGGGACGCACGGGACCCAGTACTTC. It translates to CSVGSGTHGTQYF.

The genes are TRBV29-1 and TRBJ1-4, with 9 bases lining up with TRBD1. V dropped 6 bases and J dropped 8; count of bases not matched to a gene: 7. The germline V gene has CDR1 SQVTM and CDR2 ANQGSEA. The CDR3 totals 13 residues. The CDR3 nucleotides are TGCAGCGTCATCGGACAGGGGAGCGAAAAACTGTTTTTT. Encoded protein: CSVIGQGSEKLFF.

This clonotype was picked up many times. The chain links TRBV24-1 to TRBJ2-1, with D perhaps assigned TRBD1 or TRBD2 (5 bases each). V was pared by 5 bases and J by 2 bases, with 18 bases between. Germline lookup yields CDR1 KGHDR and CDR2 SFDVKD. This CDR3 is built from 17 residues. The CDR3 sequence: CATSGDLTANPYNEQFF. CDR3 sequence (DNA): TGTGCCACCAGTGGGGACCTGACTGCAAACCCCTACAATGAGCAGTTCTTC.

The gene calls are TRBV29-1 and TRBJ2-3, with TRBD1 as a possible D gene (5 bases). CDR1 SQVTM and CDR2 ANQGSEA come from the germline V gene. This CDR3 comprises 17 residues. The V end was cut by 2 bases, the J end by 0 bases, with 18 bases between. DNA of the CDR3: TGCAGCGTTGAAACCCTCCGACAGCATACTAGCACAGATACGCAGTATTTT. Amino acids: CSVETLRQHTSTDTQYF.

This clonotype was recorded many times. The chain recombines TRBV7-2 with TRBJ2-1; possibly TRBD2 for D (6 bases). There are 17 residues in the CDR3. Trimming took 3 bases from V and 7 from J, leaving 22 bases between them. Germline V gene data show CDR1 as SGHTA and CDR2 as FQGNSA. In DNA, the CDR3 is TGTGCCAGCAGCTTTTATTTTTACGGGAGTAGGAGGAATGAGCAGTTCTTC. Protein sequence: CASSFYFYGSRRNEQFF.

This clonotype was seen repeatedly, ten times or more. The J gene is TRBJ1-1, the V gene TRBV2; possibly TRBD1 for D (6 bases). The CDR3 has 14 amino acids. Trimming stripped 9 bases from V and 2 bases from J, with 16 bases between. Looked up from germline, CDR1 is SNHLY and CDR2 is FYNNEI. CDR3 in amino acids: CASSSTGGNTEAFF. CDR3 sequence (DNA): TGTGCCAGTTCCTCGACAGGCGGAAACACTGAAGCTTTCTTT.

The sample holds many counts of this clonotype. The rearrangement uses TRBV5-1 and TRBJ2-1, with 12 nucleotides matching TRBD2. The CDR3 extends over 17 amino acids. The germline CDR1 and CDR2 sequences are SGHRS and YFSETQ. V was clipped by 3 bases and J by 2 bases; unmatched bases: 6. CDR3 region: CASSSGLAGLTYNEQFF. In nucleotides, the CDR3 is TGCGCCAGCAGCTCGGGACTAGCGGGTCTTACCTACAATGAGCAGTTCTTC.

This clonotype was picked up a small number of times. V gene TRBV5-6 combines with J gene TRBJ2-2; no definite D call. This CDR3 has 16 residues. Germline V gene data show CDR1 as SGHDT and CDR2 as YYEEEE. V was pared by 0 bases and J by 6 bases, with 15 bases between. CDR3 in DNA: TGTGCCAGCAGCTTGGCCTGGGCGATACGGGCCGGGGAGCTGTTTTTT. Protein product: CASSLAWAIRAGELFF.

This clonotype occurred many times. The rearrangement joins TRBV6-1 to TRBJ1-1; D not certain. The V gene's germline CDR1 is MNHNS and CDR2 SASEGT. The CDR3 consists of 15 residues. Trimming cost V 6 bases and J 1 base, with 15 bases left between them. The CDR3 sequence: CASSPGVPKNTEAFF. The CDR3 DNA reads TGTGCCAGCAGCCCCGGGGTCCCGAAGAACACTGAAGCTTTCTTT.

Only a few counts were recorded for this clonotype. V gene TRBV29-1 combines with J gene TRBJ1-1, with 8 bases matching TRBD1. The germline gives CDR1 SQVTM, CDR2 ANQGSEA. V shed 5 bases and J 5 bases; nucleotides not matched to a gene: 13. CDR3 length equals 15 residues. DNA for the CDR3: TGCAGCGTTACTACTCGACAGGGGAGGGATACTGAAGCTTTCTTT. The encoded protein is CSVTTRQGRDTEAFF.

This clonotype was observed a handful of times. This chain joins TRBV10-2 and TRBJ2-1; D is possibly TRBD1 or TRBD2 (5 bases each). V shed 6 bases and J shed 5 bases, with 17 bases lying between them. The CDR3 is 15 residues long. Germline V CDR1 and CDR2: WSHSY, SAAADI. This CDR3 reads CASRKDQGPHNEQFF. Here the CDR3 DNA reads TGCGCCAGCAGAAAAGACCAGGGACCCCACAATGAGCAGTTCTTC.

This clonotype was counted ten times or more. This chain joins TRBV7-9 and TRBJ2-7, with a weak D call TRBD2 (5 bases). Germline V gene data show CDR1 as SEHNR and CDR2 as FQNEAQ (reference sequence). The CDR3 runs to 13 residues. Trimming took off 5 bases at V and 1 base at J, with 9 bases between the two ends. CDR3 region: CASSTRGSYEQYF. The CDR3 DNA follows: TGTGCCAGCAGCACCCGAGGGTCCTACGAGCAGTACTTC.

This clonotype showed up many times. The gene calls are TRBV6-2 or TRBV6-3 and TRBJ2-7; D gene ambiguous. The CDR3 spans 13 residues. The V gene lost 9 bases and the J gene lost 4 bases, with 16 bases spanning the gap. Germline V CDR1 and CDR2: MNHEY, SVGEGT. The DNA of the CDR3 is TGTGCCAGTAGGGCAGCGATACGATACGAGCAGTACTTC. Protein: CASRAAIRYEQYF.

Points on this clonotype: This may arise from a read error, as a much more abundant clone is one base away. The chain carries TRBV3-1 and TRBJ2-2; D remains unclear. The V end lost 2 bases, the J end lost 6 bases, and 1 base lay between the germline ends. This CDR3 spans 11 amino acids. Per germline, CDR1 LGHDT and CDR2 YNNKEL (reference sequence). CDR3 in amino acids: CASSQPGELFF. DNA for the CDR3: TGTGCCAGCAGCCAACCCGGGGAGCTGTTTTTT.

Many counts were recorded for this clonotype. The chain links TRBV5-1 to TRBJ2-1; tentatively, D is TRBD1 (5 bases). The CDR3 sequence is 14 residues long. V lost 2 bases and J lost 4, with 10 bases in between. The V gene's germline CDR1 is SGHRS and CDR2 YFSETQ. The chain's CDR3 is CASSLGEMYNEQFF. The CDR3, as DNA: TGCGCCAGCAGCTTAGGGGAAATGTACAATGAGCAGTTCTTC.

V is TRBV20-1 and J is TRBJ2-1; TRBD2 aligns across 14 bases. The CDR3 contains 14 residues. Unmatched junction bases numbered 7, after V lost 6 bases and J lost 9 bases. Per the germline V gene, CDR1 is DFQATT and CDR2 is SNEGSKA (reference sequence). CDR3 loop: CSAPGLAGDGEQFF. The CDR3 DNA is TGCAGTGCGCCGGGACTAGCGGGAGACGGTGAGCAGTTCTTC.

This clonotype was seen many times. The chain combines TRBV7-2 with TRBJ2-1, with 7 bases matching TRBD2. CDR3 size: 15 residues. The V segment lost 4 bases and the J segment 0 bases; nucleotides outside the gene matches: 3. Per the germline V gene, CDR1 is SGHTA and CDR2 is FQGNSA. CDR3 in DNA: TGTGCCAGCAGCTCCAGCGGGGTCTCCTACAATGAGCAGTTCTTC. This sequence encodes CASSSSGVSYNEQFF.

This clonotype was detected many times. This chain connects TRBV2 to TRBJ1-2, with TRBD1 as a possible D gene (5 bases). The CDR3 is 15 residues long. The germline V and J ends were trimmed by 7 bases and 2 bases, with 17 bases remaining between them. Germline CDR1 SNHLY, CDR2 FYNNEI. CDR3 in amino acids: CASKPGSSLNYGYTF. In DNA, the CDR3 is TGTGCCAGCAAACCAGGGTCGTCCTTGAACTATGGCTACACCTTC.

This clonotype was detected many times. The chain couples TRBV2 to TRBJ2-7, with D tentatively TRBD2 (8 bases). The CDR3 totals 15 residues. In germline, CDR1 is SNHLY, CDR2 FYNNEI. Between the trimmed V and J ends, which lost 6 bases and 6 bases, there was a span of 21 bases. The CDR3 loop is CASSGTAGVRSEQYF. As DNA, the CDR3 is TGTGCCAGCAGCGGGACAGCGGGGGTTCGCTCCGAGCAGTACTTC. Filled out from reference TRBV2 and TRBJ2-7, the complete variable domain reads EPEVTQTPSHQVTQMGQEVILRCVPISNHLYFYWYRQILGQKVEFLVSFYNNEISEKSEIFDDQFSVERPDGSNFTLKIRSTKLEDSAMYFCASSGTAGVRSEQYFGPGTRLTVT.

The chain recombines TRBV7-9 with TRBJ2-1, with TRBD2 matching over 14 bases. The J segment lost 8 bases and the V segment lost 5 bases, leaving 8 bases of the junction unmatched. Looked up from germline, CDR1 is SEHNR and CDR2 is FQNEAQ (reference sequence). The CDR3 consists of 16 residues. CDR3 amino acids: CASSPGGTSGGHEQFF. CDR3 sequence (DNA): TGTGCCAGCAGCCCGGGTGGGACTAGCGGGGGTCATGAGCAGTTCTTC. The full variable domain, in which reference TRBV7-9 and TRBJ2-1 provide the parts outside the CDR3, is DTGVSQNPRHKITKRGQNVTFRCDPISEHNRLYWYRQTLGQGPEFLTYFQNEAQLEKSRLLSDRFSAERPKGSFSTLEIQRTEQGDSAMYLCASSPGGTSGGHEQFFGPGTRLTVL.